This T cell receptor (beta chain) was sequenced during a study of vaccination and CD4 T cells after COVID-19. Study-wide context: Convalescent donors were composed of six males and four females, of whom two were Hispanic. Points from the study as a whole: Sampling was limited to relatively few convalescent patients, with no early post-infection timepoints studied. Median reactive clonotypes, those recognizing SARS-CoV-2, rose from about 22 to 38, not significantly.

The study sequenced cultured CD4+ T cell DNA using the Oncomine TCR Beta short-read assay. TCRdb itself ran the PCR reads through MiXCR, one entry per CDR3 protein. The sample gives approximately 12,000 distinct CDR3 sequences, under 35% of which show up once; roughly 13% is in the top ten. Noted treatment: approximately 9-day PBMC culture with coronavirus spike peptide pools or control peptides (ViraFEST assay). Positive PCR tests came between March and December 2020, ahead of the US Alpha, Beta and Delta variants. This clonotype turned up a few times. Its antigen is unidentified. CDR3 length equals 14 residues. Trimming removed 0 bases from V and 7 bases from J, with 12 bases in between. The germline gives CDR1 DFQATT, CDR2 SNEGSKA (reference sequence).

This clonotype was sampled from a human donor who had recovered from COVID-19. This specimen consisted of CD4+ T cells from blood, cultured in vitro, obtained after SARS-CoV-2 vaccination. The V and J genes are TRBV20-1 and TRBJ2-2; D remains ambiguous. The CDR3 protein is CSARDSGFYGELFF. CDR3 DNA: TGCAGTGCTAGAGATTCTGGTTTCTACGGGGAGCTGTTTTTT.